These 18 T cell receptor beta chains were all obtained from the same sample, sequenced in a study of blood T cell repertoires in COVID-19. Sequenced by immunoSEQ multiplex PCR; TCRdb stores in-frame clones only, minus some. The sample carries 250,000 or so clones, around 93% recorded once. Sequenced material: PBMCs or T cells enriched from blood (not recorded which). The receptor source for this set is a man aged 40-49 years who had been exposed to COVID-19.

The chain joins TRBV5-4 to TRBJ1-1, with TRBD1 matching 9 bases. CDR1 and CDR2 from the germline V gene are SGHNT and YYREEE (reference sequence). The CDR3 is 15 amino acids. Trimming cost V 4 bases and J 5 bases; bases outside gene matches: 9. The chain's CDR3 is CASSTWTGVGTEAFF. CDR3 nucleotide sequence: TGTGCCAGCAGCACTTGGACAGGGGTAGGAACTGAAGCTTTCTTT.

J is TRBJ1-2 and V is TRBV28; D unclear. This CDR3 region has 13 residues. The V gene lost 3 bases and the J gene lost 5 bases, with 10 bases spanning the gap. Germline V lookup: CDR1 MDHEN, CDR2 SYDVKM. CDR3 DNA sequence: TGTGCCAGCAGTTTGACTAGGGATTATGGCTACACCTTC. It translates to CASSLTRDYGYTF.

The chain links TRBV4-3 to TRBJ2-6; D is uncertain. Germline-derived CDR1 and CDR2 are LGHNA and YSLEER. The ends were cut back, 1 base at V and 1 base at J, with 8 bases in the middle. There are 16 residues in the CDR3. CDR3 sequence reads: CASSQGFGSGANVLTF. The CDR3 coding sequence is TGCGCCAGCAGCCAAGGTTTCGGGTCTGGGGCCAACGTCCTGACTTTC.

The chain recombines TRBV5-1 with TRBJ2-3; 10 nucleotides match TRBD1. Germline V lookup: CDR1 SGHRS, CDR2 YFSETQ. J gave up 5 bases and V 4 bases, and 4 bases lay outside the gene matches. This CDR3 spans 14 amino acids. The DNA for the CDR3 is TGCGCCAGCAGCCCGGGACAGGGGAGAGATACGCAGTATTTT. Encoded protein: CASSPGQGRDTQYF.

V is TRBV2 and J is TRBJ2-7; D may be TRBD1 (6 bases). This CDR3 has 12 residues. The germline V gene encodes CDR1 SNHLY and CDR2 FYNNEI. V was trimmed by 5 bases and J by 10 bases, leaving 15 bases between them. Here the CDR3 DNA reads TGTGCCAGCAGTACAATGGGACAAGGCCAGTACTTC. This gives the protein CASSTMGQGQYF.

This chain uses TRBV9 with TRBJ2-2, with 7 nucleotides matching TRBD2. The V segment lost 1 base and the J segment 0 bases; nucleotides outside the gene matches: 9. The CDR3 spans 18 residues. Germline V gene sequence: CDR1 SGDLS, CDR2 YYNGEE. CDR3 loop: CASSVLSREVPNTGELFF. In nucleotides, the CDR3 is TGTGCCAGCAGCGTATTGAGCCGGGAGGTACCGAACACCGGGGAGCTGTTTTTT.

The chain links TRBV6-5 to TRBJ1-6; possible D gene TRBD1, 6 bases. The V end lost 5 bases, the J end lost 6 bases, and 8 bases lay between the germline ends. CDR1 and CDR2 from the germline V gene are MNHEY and SVGAGI. The CDR3 length is 13 residues. The CDR3: CASSRTVNSPLHF. The CDR3 nucleotides read TGTGCCAGCAGTCGGACAGTTAATTCACCCCTCCACTTT.

The V and J genes are TRBV27 and TRBJ1-2; possibly TRBD1 for D (5 bases). Trimming removed 5 bases from V and 8 bases from J, with 21 bases in between. Germline V gene lookup returns CDR1 MNHEY and CDR2 SMNVEV (reference sequence). The CDR3 runs 15 residues. The CDR3 loop reads CASSPPPGAWGGYTF. The DNA for the CDR3 is TGTGCCAGCAGTCCGCCCCCGGGCGCCTGGGGCGGCTACACCTTC.

This clone was counted a few times. DNA for the CDR3: TGTGCCACCAGTGACGAACTAGCGGGACTCACCGGGGAGCTGTTTTTT. It yields the protein CATSDELAGLTGELFF. V gene TRBV24-1 combines with J gene TRBJ2-2; 10 positions agree with TRBD2. This CDR3 is 16 amino acids long. Germline V gene data show CDR1 as KGHDR and CDR2 as SFDVKD. V dropped 4 bases and J dropped 4; count of bases not matched to a gene: 5.

Comments on this clone: A read error may account for a junction end that differs from germline. The chain combines TRBV7-7 with TRBJ1-2; D unclear. CDR3 length: 13 residues. CDR1 and CDR2 from the germline V gene are SSHAT and FNYEAQ (reference sequence). CDR3 sequence: CASSPIGEDGYTF. CDR3 coding DNA: TGTGCTAGCAGCCCCATCGGGGAGGATGGCTACACCTTC.

The chain carries TRBV18 and TRBJ1-2, with a weak D call TRBD1 (6 bases). The CDR3 has 17 residues. V lost 0 bases to trimming and J lost 3 bases, with 17 bases between them. The germline V gene encodes CDR1 KGHSH and CDR2 LQKENI. The CDR3 coding sequence is TGTGCCAGCTCACCACCCAACCGAGGGGGAAAGGACTATGGCTACACCTTC. Its protein is CASSPPNRGGKDYGYTF.

Only a few counts were recorded for this clone. The chain uses TRBV30 and TRBJ2-1; TRBD1 is a possible D gene (5 bases). The V end was cut by 2 bases, the J end by 4 bases, with 15 bases between. This CDR3 is built from 15 residues. Germline CDR1 is GTSNPN and CDR2 is SVGIG (reference sequence). The DNA of the CDR3 is TGTGCCTGGAGTCGGGCCTCGACAGTTTACAATGAGCAGTTCTTC. This gives the protein CAWSRASTVYNEQFF.

This clone showed up just a few times. V gene TRBV7-9 combines with J gene TRBJ1-1, with a tentative D call TRBD1 (6 bases). The V gene's germline CDR1 is SEHNR and CDR2 FQNEAQ (reference sequence). The CDR3 is 15 residues long. The V end was cut by 3 bases, the J end by 2 bases, with 13 bases between. The CDR3 is CASSFAPGQNTEAFF. Written as DNA, the CDR3 is TGTGCCAGCAGCTTTGCCCCGGGACAAAACACTGAAGCTTTCTTT.

This chain's CDR3 is CASSHDSATYEQYF. CDR3 in DNA: TGCGCCAGCAGCCACGACAGCGCGACCTACGAGCAGTACTTC. V and J are TRBV5-1 and TRBJ2-7, with D possibly being TRBD1 (5 bases). Trimming took 4 bases from V and 2 from J, leaving 13 bases between them. Germline V CDR1 and CDR2: SGHRS, YFSETQ. The CDR3 covers 14 residues.

Here the CDR3 DNA reads TGTGCCTGGAAAAGGAGGGAATCACCCCTCCACTTT. Protein sequence: CAWKRRESPLHF. This chain joins TRBV30 and TRBJ1-6; D is uncertain. This CDR3 region has 12 residues. Trimming removed 4 bases at V and 10 bases at J, with 11 bases between. Germline CDR1 reads GTSNPN; CDR2 reads SVGIG (reference sequence). The full variable domain, completed using reference TRBV30 and TRBJ1-6, is SQTIHQWPATLVQPVGSPLSLECTVEGTSNPNLYWYRQAAGRGLQLLFYSVGIGQISSEVPQNLSASRPQDRQFILSSKKLLLSDSGFYLCAWKRRESPLHFGNGTRLTVT.

The chain combines TRBV5-6 with TRBJ2-7; TRBD2 aligns across 7 bases. The CDR3 contains 15 residues. Losses at the gene ends were 2 bases for V and 3 bases for J; bases not matched to a gene: 8. The germline CDR1 and CDR2 sequences are SGHDT and YYEEEE. CDR3 in amino acids: CASSLILAEIYEQYF. CDR3 nucleotides: TGTGCCAGCAGCTTAATCCTAGCGGAGATCTACGAGCAGTACTTC. The entire variable domain, with the rest obtained from reference TRBV5-6 and TRBJ2-7, is as follows: DAGVTQSPTHLIKTRGQQVTLRCSPKSGHDTVSWYQQALGQGPQFIFQYYEEEERQRGNFPDRFSGHQFPNYSSELNVNALLLGDSALYLCASSLILAEIYEQYFGPGTRLTVT.

V is TRBV19 and J is TRBJ1-1, with TRBD1 matching over 7 bases. The CDR3 sequence is 14 residues long. Germline V gene sequence: CDR1 LNHDA, CDR2 SQIVND (reference sequence). Trimming at V came to 6 bases and at J to 0 bases, leaving 4 bases not matched to a gene. CDR3 sequence: CASRAGQLNTEAFF. The CDR3 coding sequence is TGTGCCAGTAGGGCGGGACAGCTGAACACTGAAGCTTTCTTT.

The chain carries TRBV28 and TRBJ1-5; a possible D gene is TRBD1 (6 bases). CDR1 is MDHEN and CDR2 is SYDVKM in the germline V gene. With 2 bases removed from V and 2 bases from J, the gap between germline ends came to 16 bases. The CDR3 covers 17 residues. DNA of the CDR3: TGTGCCAGCAGTTTAACCCAGGACAGATCGCGCAATCAGCCCCAGCATTTT. The encoded protein is CASSLTQDRSRNQPQHF.